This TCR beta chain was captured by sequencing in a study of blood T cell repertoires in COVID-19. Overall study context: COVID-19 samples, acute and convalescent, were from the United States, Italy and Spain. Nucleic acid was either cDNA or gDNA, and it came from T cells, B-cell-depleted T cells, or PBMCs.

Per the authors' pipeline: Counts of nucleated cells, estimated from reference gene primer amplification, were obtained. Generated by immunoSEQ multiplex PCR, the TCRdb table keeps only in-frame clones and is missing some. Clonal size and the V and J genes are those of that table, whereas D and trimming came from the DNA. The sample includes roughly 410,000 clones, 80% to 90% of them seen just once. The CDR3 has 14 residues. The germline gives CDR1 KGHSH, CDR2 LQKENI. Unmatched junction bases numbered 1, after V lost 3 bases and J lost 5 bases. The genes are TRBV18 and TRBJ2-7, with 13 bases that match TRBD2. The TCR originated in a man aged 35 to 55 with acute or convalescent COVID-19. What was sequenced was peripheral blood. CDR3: CASSPGLAGDEQYF. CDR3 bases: TGTGCCAGCTCACCTGGACTAGCGGGGGACGAGCAGTACTTC.